These T cell receptor beta chains were read from a single sample in a study of T-cell reconstitution after alpha-beta-depleted transplantation in children. MiXCR was run by TCRdb on the PCR reads, yielding one entry per CDR3 protein. The sample lists roughly 500,000 distinct CDR3 sequences; roughly 18% were seen once. Sequenced material: PBMCs from the stem cell graft donor, taken from the stem cell graft. Every receptor here comes from a human donor who donated a stem cell graft to a child with acute lymphoblastic leukemia. Both conserved end residues are part of each CDR3. The D gene is left open where the match is weak. Clone size appears in some rows only: once, few, many, or a class for an expanded clone.

v_gene	len	j_gene	d_gene	abundance	CDR3aa	CDR3nt
TRBV29-1	12	TRBJ2-5	.	.	CSVERGQETQYF	TGCAGCGTCGAGAGGGGCCAAGAGACCCAGTACTTC
TRBV24-1	11	TRBJ2-5	.	.	CATSDTETQYF	TGTGCCACCAGTGATACCGAGACCCAGTACTTC
TRBV12-3/TRBV12-4	13	TRBJ2-5	.	.	CASSLVRIETQYF	TGTGCCAGCAGTTTAGTCCGGATTGAGACCCAGTACTTC
TRBV4-1	16	TRBJ2-2	.	.	CASSQTRDSNTGELFF	TGCGCCAGCAGCCAGACCCGGGACTCGAACACCGGGGAGCTGTTTTTT
TRBV19	13	TRBJ2-5	.	.	CASSYWVGETQYF	TGTGCCAGTAGTTATTGGGTCGGAGAGACCCAGTACTTC
TRBV7-2	16	TRBJ2-3	.	few	CASSKLGGPSTDTQYF	TGTGCCAGCAGCAAACTCGGGGGACCTAGCACAGATACGCAGTATTTT
TRBV20-1	17	TRBJ2-1	TRBD2	large	CSAILLAGGRSYNEQFF	TGCAGTGCTATTTTGTTAGCGGGAGGGAGGTCCTACAATGAGCAGTTCTTC
TRBV11-2	14	TRBJ2-5	.	.	CASSSGTGMGTQYF	TGTGCCAGCAGTTCCGGGACGGGAATGGGAACCCAGTACTTC
TRBV15	16	TRBJ1-1	TRBD1	.	CATSRGGGSGNPEAFF	TGTGCCACCAGCAGGGGAGGGGGCAGTGGGAACCCTGAAGCTTTCTTT
TRBV5-1	15	TRBJ1-2	.	few	CASSLEGTLRDGYTF	TGCGCCAGCAGCTTGGAGGGGACGCTGAGAGATGGCTACACCTTC
TRBV20-1	13	TRBJ2-5	.	.	CSSPSGAQETQYF	TGCAGTTCACCGAGTGGGGCGCAAGAGACCCAGTACTTC
TRBV7-8	14	TRBJ2-7	.	few	CASRPMTESYEQYF	TGTGCCAGCAGACCTATGACGGAATCCTACGAGCAGTACTTC
TRBV12-3/TRBV12-4	15	TRBJ2-7	.	.	CASSFGGLAHYEQYF	TGTGCCAGCAGTTTCGGTGGCCTCGCCCACTACGAGCAGTACTTC
TRBV7-9	15	TRBJ2-4	.	few	CASSQTQGVLDIQYF	TGTGCCAGCAGTCAAACACAGGGTGTGTTAGACATTCAGTACTTC
TRBV10-3	14	TRBJ2-7	TRBD1	.	CAIRVGQGFDEQYF	TGTGCCATCAGGGTGGGACAGGGGTTCGACGAGCAGTACTTC
TRBV5-6	17	TRBJ2-7	.	.	CASSLLLGPLTFYEQYF	TGTGCCAGCAGCCTCCTCTTGGGACCCCTCACTTTTTACGAGCAGTACTTC
TRBV7-9	16	TRBJ1-5	TRBD1	.	CASSLVFGTENQPQHF	TGTGCCAGCAGCTTAGTATTCGGGACAGAAAATCAGCCCCAGCATTTT
TRBV12-3/TRBV12-4	16	TRBJ2-7	.	.	CASIPGAGDRPYEQYF	TGTGCCAGCATTCCGGGGGCGGGGGACAGACCCTACGAGCAGTACTTC
TRBV20-1	15	TRBJ2-5	.	few	CSAKSSGAGGETQYF	TGCAGTGCTAAGTCATCCGGGGCTGGAGGGGAGACCCAGTACTTC
TRBV4-1	16	TRBJ1-2	.	few	CASSHGNGGLPYGYTF	TGCGCCAGCAGCCACGGGAATGGGGGGCTCCCCTATGGCTACACCTTC
TRBV12-3/TRBV12-4	15	TRBJ2-5	.	few	CASSFGAALQETQYF	TGTGCCAGCAGTTTCGGGGCAGCCCTCCAAGAGACCCAGTACTTC
TRBV7-3	15	TRBJ2-4	.	few	CASSPESGTQNIQYF	TGTGCCAGCAGCCCCGAGTCCGGGACCCAAAACATTCAGTACTTC
TRBV29-1	13	TRBJ1-2	.	few	CSASLSTNYGYTF	TGCAGCGCTTCCTTAAGCACCAACTATGGCTACACCTTC
TRBV5-1	14	TRBJ2-1	TRBD1	.	CASSRGQTYNEQFF	TGCGCCAGCAGCAGGGGGCAAACCTACAATGAGCAGTTCTTC
TRBV5-1	16	TRBJ1-2	TRBD1	.	CASSPKKGQLNYGYTF	TGCGCCAGCTCGCCCAAAAAGGGACAGCTTAACTATGGCTACACCTTC
TRBV2	13	TRBJ1-5	TRBD1	.	CATQDRVNQPQHF	TGTGCCACCCAGGACAGGGTCAATCAGCCCCAGCATTTT
TRBV19	14	TRBJ1-5	.	.	CASTPGMGNQPQHF	TGTGCCAGTACCCCAGGCATGGGGAATCAGCCCCAGCATTTT
TRBV5-1	14	TRBJ1-2	.	.	CASSLGGGPYGYTF	TGCGCCAGCAGCTTGGGTGGGGGACCCTATGGCTACACCTTC
TRBV27	11	TRBJ1-1	.	.	CASSSSGLPFF	TGTGCCAGCAGTTCATCGGGTTTACCTTTCTTT
TRBV5-1	13	TRBJ2-1	.	many	CASSLAGSGEQFF	TGCGCCAGCAGCTTGGCAGGGTCGGGTGAGCAGTTCTTC
TRBV20-1	14	TRBJ2-1	.	few	CSAGSLENTPEQFF	TGCAGTGCTGGCTCCCTAGAAAATACCCCTGAGCAGTTCTTC
TRBV18	15	TRBJ2-6	TRBD1	.	CASSSTGPGANGLTF	TGTGCCAGCTCATCGACAGGGCCCGGGGCCAACGGCCTGACTTTC
TRBV7-8	16	TRBJ2-7	TRBD2	few	CASSLGRREGHYEQYF	TGTGCCAGCAGCTTAGGGAGGCGGGAGGGCCACTACGAGCAGTACTTC
TRBV2	14	TRBJ1-5	.	few	CASSGQGGGQPQHF	TGTGCCAGCAGTGGGCAGGGAGGGGGTCAGCCCCAGCATTTT
TRBV7-9	16	TRBJ1-5	TRBD1	few	CASSLGQGGGNQPQHF	TGTGCCAGCAGCTTGGGACAGGGGGGCGGCAATCAGCCCCAGCATTTT
TRBV20-1	12	TRBJ1-2	.	.	CSALSEFEGYTF	TGCAGTGCCTTGTCGGAATTTGAGGGCTACACCTTC
TRBV7-6	16	TRBJ2-5	.	.	CASSLVAGVPQETQYF	TGTGCCAGCAGCCTGGTCGCAGGGGTCCCTCAAGAGACCCAGTACTTC
TRBV20-1	18	TRBJ2-3	TRBD2	few	CSARAFTGLAGSTDTQYF	TGCAGTGCTAGAGCTTTTACGGGACTAGCGGGGAGCACAGATACGCAGTATTTT
TRBV12-3/TRBV12-4	15	TRBJ2-1	TRBD2	few	CASSPGGSGRNEQFF	TGTGCCAGCAGCCCCGGGGGTAGCGGGAGGAATGAGCAGTTCTTC
TRBV4-1	16	TRBJ2-7	TRBD2	few	CASSQDRGLASYEQYF	TGCGCCAGCAGCCAAGATCGGGGACTAGCGAGTTACGAGCAGTACTTC